Detailed here is one T cell receptor (beta chain). Its antigen remains unidentified. These data originate in a study of CD8 T cells in ankylosing spondylitis. General study points: Clones tied to disease were said to be significantly enriched in matched ankylosing spondylitis synovial fluid.

A single record per CDR3 protein comes from TCRdb applying MiXCR to the 5' RACE reads. Seen here are 300,000 to 400,000 distinct CDR3 sequences, about 15% observed once, and the top ten hold approximately 1%. Trimming removed 0 bases from V and 3 bases from J, with 9 bases in between. This CDR3 is built from 14 residues. CDR1 is SGHRS, CDR2 YFSETQ, per germline. The sample taken for sequencing was blood, either unsorted or a sorted T cell fraction (not recorded which). V is TRBV5-1 and J is TRBJ1-1; D gene ambiguous. This clonotype was sampled from a male donor with ankylosing spondylitis or in good health (not recorded which). CDR3 sequence: CASSLDLADTEAFF. For the CDR3, the DNA is TGCGCCAGCAGCTTGGACCTAGCGGACACTGAAGCTTTCTTT.